The next 6 T cell receptor beta chains were all read from a single sample in a study of OX40 agonist ivuxolimab in advanced cancers. Sequenced by immunoSEQ multiplex PCR; TCRdb stores in-frame clones only, minus some. The sample lists around 95,000 clones; around 90% were seen once. Sequencing was performed on CD4+ or CD8+ T cells sorted from blood, taken in a trial of the OX40 agonist ivuxolimab. The source is an adult with an advanced solid tumor such as melanoma, head and neck, liver or kidney cancer.

Only a few counts were recorded for this clone. The gene calls are TRBV7-9 and TRBJ2-5; 7 nucleotides line up with TRBD2. Germline lookup yields CDR1 SEHNR and CDR2 FQNEAQ (reference sequence). The CDR3 has 14 residues. J was trimmed by 5 bases and V by 6 bases; bases with no gene match: 9. CDR3 DNA: TGTGCCAGCAGTCCTCACGGGGGGTTGGAGACCCAGTACTTC. It is translated as CASSPHGGLETQYF.

The gene calls are TRBV5-1 and TRBJ1-2; tentative D call: TRBD1 (5 bases). Trimming pared 5 bases from V and 2 bases from J, leaving 10 bases between. Germline-derived CDR1 and CDR2 are SGHRS and YFSETQ. CDR3 length: 13 residues. The DNA for the CDR3 is TGCGCCAGCAGTGGGGGTCCCAACTATGGCTACACCTTC. Translation: CASSGGPNYGYTF. Full variable domain (remainder filled in from reference TRBV5-1 and TRBJ1-2): KAGVTQTPRYLIKTRGQQVTLSCSPISGHRSVSWYQQTPGQGLQFLFEYFSETQRNKGNFPGRFSGRQFSNSRSEMNVSTLELGDSALYLCASSGGPNYGYTFGSGTRLTVV.

This sequence joins TRBV21-1 and TRBJ2-3; TRBD2, the table's D call, lacks a check against the DNA. TRBV21-1 is classified as a pseudogene. The CDR3 is 16 amino acids. CDR3 sequence (DNA): TGTGCCAGCAGCCGAAACCAGCGGGGCTGCACAGATACGCAGTATTTT. Its translation: CASSRNQRGCTDTQYF.

The V and J genes are TRBV11-2 and TRBJ2-7; D possibly matches TRBD1 or TRBD2 (5 bases each). This CDR3 contains 15 residues. The V and J ends lost 5 bases and 4 bases respectively, with 18 bases between them. Germline-derived CDR1 and CDR2 are SGHAT and FQNNGV. The CDR3 DNA is TGTGCCAGCAGCCTTGGGACCTCTTCGGGGTACGAGCAGTACTTC. It specifies CASSLGTSSGYEQYF.

CDR3 amino acids: CAWSVPRDSYEKLFF. DNA for the CDR3: TGTGCCTGGAGTGTACCAAGGGACAGTTATGAAAAACTGTTTTTT. The rearrangement uses TRBV30 and TRBJ1-4; TRBD1 matches at 7 bases. J was trimmed by 6 bases and V by 0 bases; bases with no gene match: 7. CDR3 length equals 15 residues. Germline CDR1 and CDR2: GTSNPN and SVGIG (reference sequence).

The chain is built from TRBV14 and TRBJ1-1; no reliable D call. CDR3 length: 14 amino acids. CDR1 is SGHDN, CDR2 FVKESK, per germline. The V and J ends lost 4 bases and 0 bases respectively, with 9 bases between them. DNA for the CDR3: TGTGCCAGCAGCCGAGACACCTTGAACACTGAAGCTTTCTTT. Its translation: CASSRDTLNTEAFF.